Detailed here is one TCR beta chain. Its cognate antigen is unknown. The sample comes from a study of cytotoxic CD8 clonotypes in ibrutinib-treated CLL. Study overall: Partial responses totalled approximately 25 and complete responses 2; after median about six years, 14 remained remitted and approximately twelve progressed.

Overall study findings and caveats: Researchers report that baseline clonality outpaced age-matched healthy donors and tracked circulating CD8+ T-cell counts. At progression, clonality fell back toward baseline after rising at ibrutinib response.

From cryopreserved PBMCs came around 2 micrograms of genomic DNA used for TCR beta libraries. This CDR3 spans 13 amino acids. With 1 base removed from V and 6 bases from J, the gap between germline ends came to 7 bases. Germline V gene sequence: CDR1 LNHDA, CDR2 SQIVND (reference sequence). Assay: immunoSEQ multiplex PCR; the TCRdb copy retains only in-frame clones and omits some. The sample consists of under 200,000 clones, more than 75% of them appearing once. The TCR comes from a human donor with chronic lymphocytic leukemia. The chain links TRBV19 to TRBJ2-1, with D uncertain. The sample in question was PBMCs, obtained after 12 months of ibrutinib treatment. The CDR3 bases are TGTGCCAGTAGTATAGGGGCTTTCAATGAGCAGTTCTTC. It is translated as CASSIGAFNEQFF.